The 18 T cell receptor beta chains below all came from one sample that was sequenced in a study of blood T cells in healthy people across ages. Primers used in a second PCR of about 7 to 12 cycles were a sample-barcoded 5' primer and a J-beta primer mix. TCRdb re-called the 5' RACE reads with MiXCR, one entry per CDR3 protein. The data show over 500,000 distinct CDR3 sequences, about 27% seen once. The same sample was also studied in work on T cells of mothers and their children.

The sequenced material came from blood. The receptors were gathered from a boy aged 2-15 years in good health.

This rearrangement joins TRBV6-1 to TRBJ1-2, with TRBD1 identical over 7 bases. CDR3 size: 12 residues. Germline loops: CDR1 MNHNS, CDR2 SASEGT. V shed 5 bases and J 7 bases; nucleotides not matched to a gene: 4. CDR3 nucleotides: TGTGCCAGCAGTACTACAGGGGTTGGCTACACCTTC. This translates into CASSTTGVGYTF.

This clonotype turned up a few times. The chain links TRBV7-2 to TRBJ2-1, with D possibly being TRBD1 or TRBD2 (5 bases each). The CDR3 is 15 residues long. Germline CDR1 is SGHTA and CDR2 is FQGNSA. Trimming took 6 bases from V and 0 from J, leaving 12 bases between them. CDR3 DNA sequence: TGTGCCAGCAGACTGGGACGAAGCTCCTACAATGAGCAGTTCTTC. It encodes CASRLGRSSYNEQFF. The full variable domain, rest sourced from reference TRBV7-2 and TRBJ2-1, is GAGVSQSPSNKVTEKGKDVELRCDPISGHTALYWYRQSLGQGLEFLIYFQGNSAPDKSGLPSDRFSAERTGGSVSTLTIQRTQQEDSAVYLCASRLGRSSYNEQFFGPGTRLTVL.

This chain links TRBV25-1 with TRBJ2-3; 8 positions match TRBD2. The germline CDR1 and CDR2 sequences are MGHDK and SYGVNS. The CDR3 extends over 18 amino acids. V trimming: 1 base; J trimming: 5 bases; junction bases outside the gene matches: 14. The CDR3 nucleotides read TGTGCCAGCAGTGAATTAGAACTAGCGGTAAACGGAGGAGATACGCAGTATTTT. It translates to CASSELELAVNGGDTQYF.

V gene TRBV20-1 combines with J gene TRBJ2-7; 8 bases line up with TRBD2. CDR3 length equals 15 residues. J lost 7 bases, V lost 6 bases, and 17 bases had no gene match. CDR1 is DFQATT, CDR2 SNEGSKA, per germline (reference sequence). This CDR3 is CSAKSLAGPFEEQYF. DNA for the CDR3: TGCAGTGCAAAAAGTCTAGCGGGTCCTTTTGAAGAGCAGTACTTC.

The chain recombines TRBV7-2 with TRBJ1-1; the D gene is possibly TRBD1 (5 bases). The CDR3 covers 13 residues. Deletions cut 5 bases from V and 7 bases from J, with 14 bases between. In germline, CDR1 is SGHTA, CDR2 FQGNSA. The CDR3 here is CASSLTTDYEAFF. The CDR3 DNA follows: TGTGCCAGCAGCCTGACGACAGATTATGAAGCTTTCTTT.

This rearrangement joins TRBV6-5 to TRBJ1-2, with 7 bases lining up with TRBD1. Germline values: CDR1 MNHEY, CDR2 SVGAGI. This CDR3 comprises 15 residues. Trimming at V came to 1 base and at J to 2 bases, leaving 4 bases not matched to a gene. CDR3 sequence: CASSYLKGANYGYTF. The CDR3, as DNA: TGTGCCAGCAGTTACTTGAAGGGGGCGAACTATGGCTACACCTTC.

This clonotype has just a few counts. CDR3 in amino acids: CASSGDTNIQYF. The DNA of the CDR3 is TGTGCCAGCAGCGGCGACACAAACATTCAGTACTTC. The rearrangement uses TRBV9 and TRBJ2-4; D remains ambiguous. Trimming removed 3 bases at V and 6 bases at J, with 7 bases between. The CDR3 runs to 12 residues. Germline V CDR1 and CDR2: SGDLS, YYNGEE.

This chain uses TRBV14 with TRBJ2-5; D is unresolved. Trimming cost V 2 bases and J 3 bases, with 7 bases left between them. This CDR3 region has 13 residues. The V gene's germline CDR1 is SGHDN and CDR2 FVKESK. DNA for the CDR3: TGTGCCAGCAGCCAATTCTCGGAAGAGACCCAGTACTTC. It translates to CASSQFSEETQYF.

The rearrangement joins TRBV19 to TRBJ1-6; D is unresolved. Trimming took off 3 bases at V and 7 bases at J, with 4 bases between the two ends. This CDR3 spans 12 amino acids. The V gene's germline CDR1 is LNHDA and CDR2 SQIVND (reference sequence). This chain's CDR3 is CASSMGNSPLHF. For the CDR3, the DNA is TGTGCCAGTAGTATGGGAAATTCACCCCTCCACTTT.

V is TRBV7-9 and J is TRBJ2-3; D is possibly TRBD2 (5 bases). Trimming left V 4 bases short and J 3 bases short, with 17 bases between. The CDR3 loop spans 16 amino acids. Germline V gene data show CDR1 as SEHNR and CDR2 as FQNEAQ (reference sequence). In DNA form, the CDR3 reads TGTGCCAGCAGCTACCTCTCCGGAGCGGTGACAGATACGCAGTATTTT. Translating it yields CASSYLSGAVTDTQYF.

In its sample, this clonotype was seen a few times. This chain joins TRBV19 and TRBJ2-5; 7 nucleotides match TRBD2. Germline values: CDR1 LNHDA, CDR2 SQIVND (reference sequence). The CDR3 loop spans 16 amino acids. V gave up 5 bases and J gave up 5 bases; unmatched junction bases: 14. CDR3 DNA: TGTGCCAGTAGTGACCTTGAGCGGGGAGCGGGGGAGACCCAGTACTTC. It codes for CASSDLERGAGETQYF.

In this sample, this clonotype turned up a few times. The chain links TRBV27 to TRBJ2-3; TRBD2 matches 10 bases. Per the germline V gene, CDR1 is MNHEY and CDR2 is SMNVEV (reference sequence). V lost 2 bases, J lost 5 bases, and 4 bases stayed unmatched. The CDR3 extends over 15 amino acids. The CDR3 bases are TGTGCCAGCAGTTTAAGCGGGGGGGCTGGAGATACGCAGTATTTT. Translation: CASSLSGGAGDTQYF.

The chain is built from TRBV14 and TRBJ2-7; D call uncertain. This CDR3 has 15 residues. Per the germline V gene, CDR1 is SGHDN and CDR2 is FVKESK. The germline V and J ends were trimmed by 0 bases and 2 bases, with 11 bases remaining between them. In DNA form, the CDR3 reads TGTGCCAGCAGCCAAGATAAGAACAGAGCCTACGAGCAGTACTTC. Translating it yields CASSQDKNRAYEQYF. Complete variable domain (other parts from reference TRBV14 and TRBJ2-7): EAGVTQFPSHSVIEKGQTVTLRCDPISGHDNLYWYRRVMGKEIKFLLHFVKESKQDESGMPNNRFLAERTGGTYSTLKVQPAELEDSGVYFCASSQDKNRAYEQYFGPGTRLTVT.

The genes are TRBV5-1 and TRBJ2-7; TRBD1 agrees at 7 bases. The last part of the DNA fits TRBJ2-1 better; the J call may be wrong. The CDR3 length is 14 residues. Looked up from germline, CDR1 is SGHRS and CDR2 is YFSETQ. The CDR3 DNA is TGCGCCAGCAGCCCGGACAGGAGTAAGAATGAGCAGTTCTTC. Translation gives CASSPDRSKNEQFF.

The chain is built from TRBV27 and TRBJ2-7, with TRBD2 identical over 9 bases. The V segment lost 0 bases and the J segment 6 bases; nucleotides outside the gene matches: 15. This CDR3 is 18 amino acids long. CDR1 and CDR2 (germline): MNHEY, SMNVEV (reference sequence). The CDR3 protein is CASSLSAESGRTRGEQYF. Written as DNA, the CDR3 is TGTGCCAGCAGTTTATCAGCAGAAAGCGGGAGGACTAGGGGCGAGCAGTACTTC.

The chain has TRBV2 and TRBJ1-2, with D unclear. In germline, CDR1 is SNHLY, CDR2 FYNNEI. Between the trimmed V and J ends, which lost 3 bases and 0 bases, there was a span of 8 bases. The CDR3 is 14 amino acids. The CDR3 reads CASSEPGANYGYTF. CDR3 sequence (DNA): TGTGCCAGCAGTGAGCCAGGAGCTAACTATGGCTACACCTTC.

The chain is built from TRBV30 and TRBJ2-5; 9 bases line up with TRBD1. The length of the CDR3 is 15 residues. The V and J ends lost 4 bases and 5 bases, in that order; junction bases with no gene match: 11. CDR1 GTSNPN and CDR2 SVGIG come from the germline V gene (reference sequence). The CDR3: CAWTNRGRFSETQYF. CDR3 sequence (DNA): TGTGCCTGGACCAACAGGGGGCGCTTTTCGGAGACCCAGTACTTC.

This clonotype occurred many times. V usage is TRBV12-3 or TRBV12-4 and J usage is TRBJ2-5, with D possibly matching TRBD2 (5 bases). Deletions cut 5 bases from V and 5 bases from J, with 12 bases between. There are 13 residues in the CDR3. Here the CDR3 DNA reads TGTGCCAGCAGTCTTGGACTGGCGGAGACCCAGTACTTC. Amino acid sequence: CASSLGLAETQYF.